Listed below are T cell receptor beta chains from one sample, sequenced in a study of shared clonotypes between healthy human individuals. Sequencing used immunoSEQ multiplex PCR; TCRdb keeps in-frame clones, though not all of them. Of about 2.1 million clones in the sample, roughly 93% were seen once. The sample consisted of naive CD8+ T cells from PBMCs. The source is a young man in good health. Some clones in this sample may be carry-over from other donors' samples. CDR3s include the opening cysteine and the closing phenylalanine or tryptophan. A D gene is named only where the DNA matches it firmly. Expanded clones are given a class, and other clones once, few, many or no size at all.

v_call	clone_size	j_call	d_call	cdr3_nt	cdr3_aa
TRBV28	NA	TRBJ2-7	TRBD1	TGTGCCAGCAGTTCGACAGGGGGCGCGTACGAGCAGTACTTC	CASSSTGGAYEQYF
TRBV9	NA	TRBJ1-2	NA	TGTGCCAGCAGCGTACTCGGCGGAGACTATGGCTACACCTTC	CASSVLGGDYGYTF
TRBV4-3	NA	TRBJ2-5	NA	TGCGCCAGCAGCCAAGCTCAGGGAGAAGAGACCCAGTACTTC	CASSQAQGEETQYF
TRBV6-5	NA	TRBJ2-1	NA	TGTGCCAGCAGTTCCCCTTCAAATGAGCAGTTCTTC	CASSSPSNEQFF
TRBV7-2	NA	TRBJ1-1	TRBD1	TGTGCCAGCAGCACATCAGGGGGGGAGAACACTGAAGCTTTCTTT	CASSTSGGENTEAFF
TRBV4-1	NA	TRBJ1-4	NA	TGCGCCAGCAGCCAAGCCGGGGCGGTGGAAAAACTGTTTTTT	CASSQAGAVEKLFF
TRBV11-2	NA	TRBJ2-4	NA	TGTGCCAGCAGCTACGGGGAATACAAAAACATTCAGTACTTC	CASSYGEYKNIQYF
TRBV28	NA	TRBJ2-7	NA	TGTGCCAGCAGTTTAAGGGGCTTGGACACGAGCTCCTACGAGCAGTACTTC	CASSLRGLDTSSYEQYF
TRBV25-1	NA	TRBJ2-2	NA	TGTGCCAGCAGTGAATCCCTTCTTACCGGGGAGCTGTTTTTT	CASSESLLTGELFF
TRBV6-5	NA	TRBJ2-2	TRBD2	TGTGCCAGCAGCCTAGCGGGGAACACCGGGGAGCTGTTTTTT	CASSLAGNTGELFF
TRBV15	once	TRBJ2-1	NA	TGTGCCACCAGCGTCGGACAGTACAATGAGCAGTTCTTC	CATSVGQYNEQFF